The clone carrying this T cell receptor (beta chain) was observed once. Its target is not known. When around nine days of culture had elapsed, CD4+ T cells were isolated. The person had PCR-confirmed SARS-CoV-2 infection between March and December 2020. Each participant received a vaccine that was either BNT162b2 or mRNA-1273, given as two doses. These data belong to a study of vaccination effects on CD4 cells after COVID-19. Using immunoSEQ multiplex PCR, the repertoire was profiled, and TCRdb retains in-frame clones only, with some absent. The sample shows around 50,000 clones, 65% to 75% of them seen only once. The input for sequencing was CD4+ T cells from PBMCs cultured without peptide, taken after COVID-19 vaccination. This TCR derives from a human donor who had a prior SARS-CoV-2 infection.

CDR3 bases: TGTGCCAGCTCAACCTCCGGGACAAGATATGGCTACACCTTC. Its protein product is CASSTSGTRYGYTF. This chain links TRBV18 with TRBJ1-2, with D tentatively TRBD1 (6 bases). CDR3 size: 14 residues. Trimming left V 5 bases short and J 5 bases short, with 15 bases between. Germline loops: CDR1 KGHSH, CDR2 LQKENI.